These T cell receptor beta chains were read from a single sample in a study of radiotherapy plus CTLA-4 blockade in lung cancer. Sequenced by immunoSEQ multiplex PCR; TCRdb stores in-frame clones only, minus some. The table includes some 70,000 clones, around 86% detected once. The sequencing used peripheral blood, collected from a patient treated with radiotherapy plus ipilimumab. These receptors were taken from a human donor with non-small cell lung cancer who had a partial response to radiotherapy plus ipilimumab. CDR3s include the opening cysteine and the closing phenylalanine or tryptophan. The D gene is left open where the match is weak. Size tells how often a clone was seen (once, few, many) or the class of an expanded clone, and some rows leave it out.

-,-,TRBJ1-1,TRBV5-1,CASSLNVNTEAFF,TGCGCCAGCAGCTTGAATGTAAACACTGAAGCTTTCTTT
-,-,TRBJ1-5,TRBV28,CASKGQNNQPQHF,TGTGCCAGCAAAGGACAGAACAATCAGCCCCAGCATTTT
TRBD1,-,TRBJ1-5,TRBV6-5,CASSRQGYQPQHF,TGTGCCAGCAGTAGACAGGGTTATCAGCCCCAGCATTTT
-,-,TRBJ2-2,TRBV6-6,CASRHRVNTGELFF,TGTGCCAGCCGGCACAGGGTGAACACCGGGGAGCTGTTTTTT
TRBD1,-,TRBJ1-6,TRBV10-3,CAGSPGQNNSPLHF,TGCGCGGGTTCCCCGGGACAGAATAATTCACCCCTCCACTTT
-,-,TRBJ1-2,TRBV15,CATSVLLGTPNYGYTF,TGTGCCACCAGCGTCCTCCTAGGAACCCCTAACTATGGCTACACCTTC
-,-,TRBJ2-2,TRBV5-4,CASSLKSTGAFAGELFF,TGTGCCAGCAGCTTGAAATCAACGGGAGCTTTTGCCGGGGAGCTGTTTTTT
TRBD2,-,TRBJ2-2,TRBV5-6,CASSYFSGRASGELFF,TGTGCCAGCAGCTACTTTAGCGGGAGGGCCTCCGGGGAGCTGTTTTTT
TRBD1,-,TRBJ2-7,TRBV30,CAWSPGQVSSEQYF,TGTGCCTGGAGTCCGGGACAGGTGTCCTCCGAGCAGTACTTC
TRBD2,-,TRBJ2-7,TRBV5-4,CASSLEASGSYEQYF,TGTGCCAGCAGCTTGGAGGCTAGCGGGAGTTACGAGCAGTACTTC
-,-,TRBJ2-3,TRBV2,CASSPRFGEIDGSTDTQYF,TGTGCCAGCAGCCCCCGATTTGGGGAGATTGACGGGAGCACAGATACGCAGTATTTT
TRBD2,-,TRBJ2-5,TRBV5-1,CASSLNSGGETQYF,TGCGCCAGCAGCTTGAACAGCGGGGGGGAGACCCAGTACTTC
-,-,TRBJ2-5,TRBV7-6,CASSFGQSHRETQYF,TGTGCCAGCAGCTTTGGACAGAGCCATCGGGAGACCCAGTACTTC
TRBD1,-,TRBJ2-3,TRBV2,CASTGQGTDTQYF,TGTGCCAGCACAGGACAGGGTACAGATACGCAGTATTTT
TRBD1,-,TRBJ1-5,TRBV30,CAWSINHRDRGGNQPQHF,TGTGCCTGGAGTATCAATCACCGGGACAGGGGAGGCAATCAGCCCCAGCATTTT
-,-,TRBJ2-1,TRBV11-3,CASSHRGGNEQFF,TGTGCCAGCAGCCACCGAGGAGGCAATGAGCAGTTCTTC
-,once,TRBJ2-7,TRBV27,CASSRQPGYEQYF,TGTGCCAGCAGTAGACAGCCAGGCTACGAGCAGTACTTC
-,few,TRBJ2-3,TRBV6-6,CASRGGPGGTQYF,TGTGCCAGCAGAGGGGGCCCGGGGGGGACGCAGTATTTT
-,-,TRBJ2-5,TRBV5-4,CASSLPMEETQYF,TGTGCCAGCAGCTTGCCTATGGAAGAGACCCAGTACTTC
TRBD2,-,TRBJ2-1,TRBV11-2,CASTVTSGNNEQFF,TGTGCCAGCACGGTGACTAGCGGAAACAATGAGCAGTTCTTC
-,-,TRBJ2-7,TRBV27,CASSLGQISYEQYF,TGTGCCAGCAGTTTAGGGCAGATATCCTACGAGCAGTACTTC
-,-,TRBJ1-6,TRBV2,CASSDLSGSPLHF,TGTGCCAGCAGTGATCTCTCAGGTTCACCCCTCCACTTT
-,-,TRBJ2-5,TRBV6-6,CASSYSAGGETQYF,TGTGCCAGCAGTTACTCAGCCGGCGGGGAGACCCAGTACTTC
-,-,TRBJ1-2,TRBV27,CASSWTEGYGYTF,TGTGCCAGCAGTTGGACCGAGGGCTATGGCTACACCTTC
TRBD1,-,TRBJ2-3,TRBV5-1,CASRQGEGTDTQYF,TGCGCCAGCCGACAGGGGGAAGGCACAGATACGCAGTATTTT
-,once,TRBJ1-1,TRBV11-2,CASSSLEGRNTEAFF,TGTGCCAGCAGCTCCCTTGAGGGCAGGAACACTGAAGCTTTCTTT
-,-,TRBJ2-1,TRBV11-3,CASSPEGEPYNEQFF,TGTGCCAGCAGCCCGGAAGGGGAACCCTACAATGAGCAGTTCTTC
-,-,TRBJ1-2,TRBV30,CAWSVGGDGYTF,TGTGCCTGGAGTGTAGGAGGGGACGGCTACACCTTC
-,-,TRBJ1-2,TRBV28,CASSSTRPPGYTF,TGTGCCAGCAGCTCTACCCGTCCGCCAGGCTACACCTTC
-,-,TRBJ2-4,TRBV9,CASSVDAGNIQYF,TGTGCCAGCAGCGTAGACGCGGGGAACATTCAGTACTTC
-,-,TRBJ1-4,TRBV2,CASRGGGGEKLFF,TGTGCCAGCAGGGGTGGCGGTGGGGAAAAACTGTTTTTT
-,-,TRBJ1-2,TRBV20-1,CSAAIRGDYTF,TGCAGTGCAGCTATAAGAGGAGACTACACCTTC
TRBD1,few,TRBJ1-3,TRBV5-1,CASSSDRGLSGNTIYF,TGCGCCAGCAGCTCGGACAGGGGGCTGTCTGGAAACACCATATATTTT
-,-,TRBJ1-2,TRBV15,CATSGGGFRDGYTF,TGTGCCACCAGCGGCGGCGGATTCAGGGATGGCTACACCTTC
-,-,TRBJ1-4,TRBV14,CASSQSGQENEKLFF,TGTGCCAGCAGCCAGTCAGGACAAGAAAATGAAAAACTGTTTTTT
TRBD1,-,TRBJ1-1,TRBV5-6,CASSFGQENTEAFF,TGTGCCAGCAGCTTCGGACAGGAGAACACTGAAGCTTTCTTT
TRBD2,-,TRBJ2-7,TRBV7-7,CASSLAGGGSYEQYF,TGTGCCAGCAGCTTAGCCGGGGGGGGGTCCTACGAGCAGTACTTC
TRBD2,-,TRBJ2-3,TRBV5-1,CASSLAGALQPTDTQYF,TGCGCCAGCAGTTTAGCGGGAGCCTTACAACCGACAGATACGCAGTATTTT
-,-,TRBJ1-2,TRBV5-1,CASRLGGGYTF,TGCGCCAGCAGGTTAGGGGGTGGCTACACCTTC
TRBD1,few,TRBJ1-2,TRBV6-6,CASRPDREGGYTF,TGTGCCAGCAGACCGGACAGGGAGGGCGGCTACACCTTC
-,few,TRBJ2-5,TRBV11-1,CASSPPGETQYF,TGTGCCAGCAGCCCCCCGGGAGAGACCCAGTACTTC
-,-,TRBJ1-3,TRBV2,CASKAANTIYF,TGTGCCAGCAAAGCCGCCAACACCATATATTTT
-,-,TRBJ2-2,TRBV19,CASSNTGTGELFF,TGTGCCAGTTCGAACACAGGGACCGGGGAGCTGTTTTTT
TRBD1,-,TRBJ2-5,TRBV19,CASSMGDRGEETQYF,TGTGCCAGTAGTATGGGGGACAGGGGGGAAGAGACCCAGTACTTC
TRBD1,-,TRBJ1-1,TRBV5-6,CASSWGQGGTEAFF,TGTGCCAGCAGCTGGGGACAGGGGGGCACTGAAGCTTTCTTT
-,-,TRBJ1-2,TRBV25-1,CASRPGHLYGYTF,TGTGCCAGCAGACCGGGACACCTCTATGGCTACACCTTC
TRBD2,-,TRBJ2-3,TRBV7-3,CASSPAGPRMDTQYF,TGTGCCAGCAGCCCAGCGGGACCAAGAATGGATACGCAGTATTTT
-,-,TRBJ1-2,TRBV19,CASSPRLGSRANYGYTF,TGTGCCAGTAGTCCTAGGTTAGGCTCGAGAGCTAACTATGGCTACACCTTC
-,-,TRBJ1-2,TRBV2,CASSEGGSNYGYTF,TGTGCCAGCAGTGAGGGGGGTTCTAACTATGGCTACACCTTC
-,-,TRBJ2-2,TRBV18,CASSPRGGTGELFF,TGTGCCAGCTCACCACGGGGAGGCACCGGGGAGCTGTTTTTT
-,-,TRBJ2-2,TRBV5-1,CASTRGTGGTGELFF,TGCGCCAGCACCCGGGGGACCGGGGGCACCGGGGAGCTGTTTTTT
TRBD2,-,TRBJ2-7,TRBV6-6,CASSYGGGEQYF,TGTGCCAGCAGTTACGGGGGGGGAGAGCAGTACTTC
TRBD1,once,TRBJ2-7,TRBV6-5,CASSLRDRGYEQYF,TGTGCCAGCAGCCTCCGGGACAGAGGCTACGAGCAGTACTTC
TRBD1,-,TRBJ2-7,TRBV11-2,CASSLNRGYEQYF,TGTGCCAGCAGCTTAAACAGGGGCTACGAGCAGTACTTC
-,few,TRBJ1-1,TRBV9,CASSILTPGTEAFF,TGTGCCAGCAGCATATTGACCCCGGGAACTGAAGCTTTCTTT
TRBD1,-,TRBJ2-7,TRBV28,CASSSTGTGYGSASYEQYF,TGTGCCAGCAGTTCAACCGGGACAGGGTATGGTAGCGCCTCCTACGAGCAGTACTTC
TRBD2,-,TRBJ2-2,TRBV7-6,CASSPTAGLAGDTGELFF,TGTGCCAGCAGCCCAACGGCGGGACTAGCGGGTGACACCGGGGAGCTGTTTTTT
-,-,TRBJ1-1,TRBV11-3,CASSFQGNTEAFF,TGTGCCAGCAGCTTCCAGGGTAACACTGAAGCTTTCTTT
-,-,TRBJ2-2,TRBV28,CASSPPSPANTGELFF,TGTGCCAGCAGCCCCCCCTCCCCAGCGAACACCGGGGAGCTGTTTTTT
TRBD2,-,TRBJ2-2,TRBV11-3,CASSLPSGPNTGELFF,TGTGCCAGCAGCTTACCTAGCGGGCCGAACACCGGGGAGCTGTTTTTT